This T cell receptor (beta chain) came from a study of blood T cell repertoires in COVID-19. Study-level information: Collection of acute and convalescent COVID-19 samples took place in the United States, Italy and Spain. Nucleic acid was either cDNA or gDNA, and it came from T cells, B-cell-depleted T cells, or PBMCs.

Original processing methods: Amplification of reference gene primers was used by the study to estimate nucleated cell counts. Clones were sequenced by immunoSEQ multiplex PCR, and TCRdb holds only the in-frame ones, with some missing. Clone size and the V and J calls come from that table; the DNA yielded D and trimming. The top ten clones hold about 6.9% of a sample with over 150,000 clones, around 82% of them seen once. V was trimmed by 5 bases and J by 2 bases, leaving 2 bases between them. The CDR3 consists of 11 residues. CDR1 is SGHDN, CDR2 FVKESK, per germline. This clone has a handful of counts. The Seattle site enrolled patients during active infection and followed them longitudinally.

Sequences were obtained from peripheral blood. The chain links TRBV14 to TRBJ2-3; no reliable D call. The origin of this receptor is a man older than 75 with COVID-19, enrolled during active disease. The CDR3 sequence: CASSYTDTQYF. CDR3 sequence (DNA): TGTGCCAGCAGCTACACAGATACGCAGTATTTT.